The T cell receptor beta chain under discussion was sequenced for a study of tissue T cells after allogeneic stem cell transplantation. Overall study results and limits: Only a limited share of tissue TCRs appeared in blood or spleen. Limitations included a small, clinically heterogeneous cohort and limited sampling depth. Within patients, tissue anatomy strongly shaped TCR repertoire composition.

Germline assignment: CDR1 KGHPV and CDR2 FQNQEV (reference sequence). J was trimmed by 0 bases and V by 3 bases; bases with no gene match: 3. The CDR3 length is 15 residues. Only in-frame clones appear in the TCRdb table, and some are missing; sequencing was by immunoSEQ multiplex PCR. The repertoire consists of roughly 1,600 clones, with over 40% occurring once and the leading ten covering approximately 35%. The time point: mouse harvest day 14 after allogeneic transplant. The graft held 10^6 splenic CD5+ T cells and 10^7 T-cell-depleted bone marrow cells. A remark on this clone: Its target is unknown. The germline and genes are mouse ones. The sequenced fragment ends 1 residue before the CDR3 boundary, so the rest is inferred from the germline J gene.

The receptor's source is a female BALB/c mouse given C57BL/6 T cells with graft-versus-host disease after an allogeneic hematopoietic cell transplant. The rearrangement links TRBV26 to TRBJ2-5; TRBD2 aligns across 7 bases. The sequencing input was spleen. The CDR3 loop reads CASSLLGVNQDTQYF. The covered CDR3 bases are TGTGCCAGCAGTCTTCTGGGGGTTAACCAAGACACCCAGTAC.